What follows are 17 T cell receptor beta chains derived from one specimen sequenced in a study of breast tumors, draining lymph nodes, adjacent tissues. Samples came from axillary lymph nodes draining the breast cancer. TCRdb re-analysed the multiplex PCR reads in MiXCR, keeping a single row per CDR3 protein. The table has about 180,000 distinct CDR3 sequences, around a third seen once. Sequencing used axillary lymph node tissue. The source of these receptors is a female donor with breast cancer. Some clones in this sample may be carry-over from other donors' samples.

This clonotype has more than one count but fewer than ten. V usage is TRBV7-8 and J usage is TRBJ2-5; 7 bases align to TRBD2. V lost 1 base, J lost 13 bases, and 6 bases stayed unmatched. The CDR3 consists of 12 residues. CDR1 is SGHVS and CDR2 is FQNEAQ in the germline V gene. The CDR3 region is CASSLGGDYRYF. In DNA form, the CDR3 reads TGTGCCAGCAGCTTAGGGGGGGACTATCGGTACTTC.

The chain employs TRBV6-2 or TRBV6-3 and TRBJ1-2; possibly TRBD1 for D (6 bases). Trimming took off 7 bases at V and 3 bases at J, with 15 bases between the two ends. CDR1 and CDR2 from the germline V gene are MNHEY and SVGEGT. The CDR3 length is 14 residues. CDR3 coding DNA: TGTGCCAGCAAGACAGGACAGTCTCACTATGGCTACACCTTC. Residues: CASKTGQSHYGYTF.

This clonotype has only a few counts. The gene calls are TRBV24-1 and TRBJ1-1; 7 positions agree with TRBD1. The CDR3 extends over 14 amino acids. The J segment lost 0 bases and the V segment lost 9 bases, leaving 6 bases of the junction unmatched. Germline-derived CDR1 and CDR2 are KGHDR and SFDVKD. This CDR3 is CATRKTGMNTEAFF. In DNA, the CDR3 is TGTGCCACCCGAAAGACAGGGATGAACACTGAAGCTTTCTTT.

The table lists this clonotype with many counts. The chain couples TRBV6-6 to TRBJ2-3; weak D call: TRBD2 (6 bases). CDR1 and CDR2 from the germline V gene are MNHNY and SVGAGI (reference sequence). V was shortened by 4 bases and J by 11 bases, with 13 bases between the two germline ends. The CDR3 has 12 amino acids. The CDR3 protein is CASSSGTLGQYF. The DNA for the CDR3 is TGTGCCAGCAGTTCCGGGACTCTGGGGCAGTATTTT.

This clonotype was counted many times. Here the CDR3 DNA reads TGTGCCAGCACGGGGGTGTTCGGGTACCAAGAGACCCAGTACTTC. Protein sequence: CASTGVFGYQETQYF. The chain links TRBV2 to TRBJ2-5; possibly TRBD2 for D (6 bases). V was clipped by 7 bases and J by 0 bases, with 15 bases between them. The CDR3 has 15 amino acids. Per germline, CDR1 SNHLY and CDR2 FYNNEI.

The rearrangement joins TRBV19 to TRBJ2-6, with D perhaps matching TRBD1 (6 bases). Trimming pared 6 bases from V and 4 bases from J, leaving 7 bases between. The germline CDR1 and CDR2 sequences are LNHDA and SQIVND (reference sequence). The CDR3 sequence is 13 residues long. CDR3 protein: CASSGTGANVLTF. CDR3 nucleotides: TGTGCCAGTAGCGGGACAGGGGCCAACGTCCTGACTTTC. The variable domain in full, completed from reference TRBV19 and TRBJ2-6, reads DGGITQSPKYLFRKEGQNVTLSCEQNLNHDAMYWYRQDPGQGLRLIYYSQIVNDFQKGDIAEGYSVSREKKESFPLTVTSAQKNPTAFYLCASSGTGANVLTFGAGSRLTVL.

Ten or more counts support this clonotype. This rearrangement joins TRBV25-1 to TRBJ1-6; D unclear. This CDR3 has 13 residues. Germline V lookup: CDR1 MGHDK, CDR2 SYGVNS. Trimming removed 4 bases at V and 9 bases at J, with 10 bases between. For the CDR3, the DNA is TGTGCCAGCAGTGGAACAGAAATTTCACCCCTCCACTTT. Its translation is CASSGTEISPLHF.

This clonotype was observed at least ten times. The J gene is TRBJ2-5, the V gene TRBV19; D is ambiguous. The CDR3 has 19 residues. Trimming took 5 bases from V and 1 from J, leaving 26 bases between them. The germline V gene has CDR1 LNHDA and CDR2 SQIVND (reference sequence). CDR3 in DNA: TGTGCCAGTAGTCCACTCCTCACGGTCGCTGGGGTGGGCCAAGAGACCCAGTACTTC. The encoded protein is CASSPLLTVAGVGQETQYF.

This clonotype occurred many times. V usage is TRBV2 and J usage is TRBJ2-5; 14 nucleotides agree with TRBD2. The CDR3 is 16 amino acids. The germline V gene has CDR1 SNHLY and CDR2 FYNNEI. Trimming cost V 6 bases and J 5 bases; bases outside gene matches: 8. CDR3 sequence reads: CASRGGLAGEGETQYF. CDR3 nucleotide sequence: TGTGCCAGCAGGGGGGGACTAGCGGGAGAAGGCGAGACCCAGTACTTC.

This clonotype has at least ten counts. The rearrangement links TRBV7-9 to TRBJ2-3; TRBD2 aligns across 11 bases. This CDR3 spans 16 amino acids. Germline V gene sequence: CDR1 SEHNR, CDR2 FQNEAQ (reference sequence). J gave up 4 bases and V 5 bases, and 8 bases lay outside the gene matches. CDR3 residues: CASSAPTSGRSDTQYF. The CDR3 nucleotides are TGTGCCAGCAGCGCTCCCACTAGCGGGAGATCAGATACGCAGTATTTT.

This clonotype was observed at least ten times. The rearrangement links TRBV9 to TRBJ2-1; the D is unclear. V was cut by 0 bases and J by 1 base, with 8 bases left in between. The CDR3 contains 15 residues. CDR1 and CDR2 from the germline V gene are SGDLS and YYNGEE. For the CDR3, the DNA is TGTGCCAGCAGCGTAGGGGTGGGATCCTACAATGAGCAGTTCTTC. It yields the protein CASSVGVGSYNEQFF.

Only a few counts were recorded for this clonotype. The CDR3 does not end in the conserved phenylalanine or tryptophan, so this is likely a read error. The chain uses TRBV9 and TRBJ2-1, with D hard to call. The CDR3 runs 13 residues. CDR1 SGDLS and CDR2 YYNGEE come from the germline V gene. Trimming removed 4 bases at V and 8 bases at J, with 13 bases between. The CDR3: CASSPIRVHEQFS. CDR3 in DNA: TGTGCCAGCAGCCCAATCCGGGTCCATGAGCAGTTCTCC.

This clonotype was picked up many times. This chain joins TRBV12-3 or TRBV12-4 and TRBJ2-7, with TRBD2 matching over 12 bases. J gave up 2 bases and V 4 bases, and 0 bases lay outside the gene matches. The CDR3 consists of 14 residues. The CDR3 protein is CASSSSGGAYEQYF. In DNA, the CDR3 is TGTGCCAGCAGTTCTAGCGGGGGGGCCTACGAGCAGTACTTC.

With respect to this clonotype: This clone may be a read error of a much larger clone one base away. The CDR3 DNA is TGCGCCAGCAGCCATGTACCGGGACGAGAGACAGATACGCAGTATTTT. Translated, it gives CASSHVPGRETDTQYF. The gene calls are TRBV4-1 and TRBJ2-3, with D possibly called TRBD1 or TRBD2 (5 bases each). This CDR3 region has 16 residues. The germline V gene encodes CDR1 MGHRA and CDR2 YSYEKL. Between the trimmed V and J ends, which lost 3 bases and 3 bases, there was a span of 16 bases.

V and J are TRBV11-3 and TRBJ1-4, with TRBD1 identical over 10 bases. V lost 6 bases to trimming and J lost 6 bases; unmatched junction nucleotides: 4. This CDR3 contains 14 residues. Germline values: CDR1 SGHNT, CDR2 YENEEA. CDR3 loop: CASRRTGGDEKLFF. CDR3 sequence (DNA): TGTGCCAGCAGGAGGACAGGGGGGGATGAAAAACTGTTTTTT.

Only a few counts were recorded for this clonotype. This sequence may be a read error, since a much larger clone differs from it by one base. The rearrangement links TRBV5-4 to TRBJ2-5; TRBD1 agrees at 9 bases. This CDR3 spans 15 amino acids. V gave up 9 bases and J gave up 4 bases; unmatched junction bases: 13. Looked up from germline, CDR1 is SGHNT and CDR2 is YYREEE (reference sequence). The CDR3 reads CAIAGTGTPGETQYF. The DNA of the CDR3 is TGTGCCATTGCCGGGACAGGGACCCCCGGAGAGACCCAGTACTTC.

This clonotype was recorded a few times. The chain is built from TRBV5-6 and TRBJ2-4; perhaps D is TRBD1 or TRBD2 (6 bases each). The V and J ends lost 2 bases and 4 bases respectively, with 19 bases between them. Germline CDR1 and CDR2: SGHDT and YYEEEE. This CDR3 is 17 amino acids long. This CDR3 is CASSLGGIRGTKNIQYF. CDR3 in DNA: TGTGCCAGCAGCTTAGGGGGGATTCGGGGTACTAAAAACATTCAGTACTTC. Using reference TRBV5-6 and TRBJ2-4 for the parts outside the CDR3, the full variable domain is DAGVTQSPTHLIKTRGQQVTLRCSPKSGHDTVSWYQQALGQGPQFIFQYYEEEERQRGNFPDRFSGHQFPNYSSELNVNALLLGDSALYLCASSLGGIRGTKNIQYFGAGTRLSVL.